A single sample is the source of the 11 T cell receptor beta chains below, sequenced in a study of patients and donors after allogeneic stem cell transplantation (dated by TCRdb to 2018 to 2021). Library preparation used RT-PCR. Sequencing was carried out with a NextSeq 550. TCRdb passed the public sequencing reads through fastp at Q25 and MiXCR, retaining productive beta sequences. All rows with the same CDR3 protein become a single entry with the most common DNA and genes. Here the sample has 150,000 to 250,000 distinct CDR3 sequences; roughly 40% occur a single time. The ten largest clonotypes hold around 35% of the sample. Source material: blood, either unsorted or a sorted T cell fraction (not recorded which). These TCRs come from a human donor who was either an allogeneic HSCT recipient or a stem cell or donor lymphocyte infusion donor (not recorded which). It is not recorded whose cells these are; they may come from a transplant donor.

The chain employs TRBV12-3 or TRBV12-4 and TRBJ2-1; 7 bases line up with TRBD2. V was clipped by 3 bases and J by 7 bases; unmatched bases: 9. The CDR3 is made up of 15 amino acids. CDR3 amino acids: CASSFREAARNEQFF. CDR3 bases: TGTGCCAGCAGTTTTCGGGAGGCCGCGAGAAATGAGCAGTTCTTC.

This clonotype was counted between two and nine times. This chain uses TRBV5-1 with TRBJ2-7, with unresolved D. V was pared by 0 bases and J by 4 bases, with 8 bases between. CDR3 size: 13 residues. The germline V gene has CDR1 SGHRS and CDR2 YFSETQ. CDR3 sequence reads: CASSLGYSYEQYF. The DNA of the CDR3 is TGCGCCAGCAGCTTGGGGTATTCGTACGAGCAGTACTTC.

The chain uses TRBV6-6 and TRBJ2-2, with unresolved D. The V end lost 6 bases, the J end lost 6 bases, and 8 bases lay between the germline ends. Germline V gene lookup returns CDR1 MNHNY and CDR2 SVGAGI (reference sequence). This CDR3 has 12 amino acids. This CDR3 is CASSIPSGELFF. The CDR3 region has the DNA TGTGCCAGCAGCATACCATCCGGGGAGCTGTTTTTT.

The CDR3 nucleotides are TGTGCCAGCAGTTACTCACCAGGAGGCACTGGAAACACCATATATTTT. It yields the protein CASSYSPGGTGNTIYF. The chain links TRBV6-5 to TRBJ1-3; D gene uncertain. V was cut by 0 bases and J by 2 bases, with 11 bases left in between. CDR1 and CDR2 (germline): MNHEY, SVGAGI. CDR3 length equals 16 residues.

This clonotype was found many times. One junction end does not reproduce the germline sequence, and a read error may be involved. This chain links TRBV5-1 with TRBJ1-2; D remains ambiguous. The CDR3 contains 12 residues. Germline values: CDR1 SGHRS, CDR2 YFSETQ. This CDR3 reads CASSLENSGYTF. In DNA, the CDR3 is TGCGCCAGCAGCTTGGAAAACTCTGGCTACACCTTC.

The CDR3 nucleotides are TGTGCCAGCAGCCACAGGGGAGCGGAGACCCAGTACTTC. Amino acid sequence: CASSHRGAETQYF. V usage is TRBV13 and J usage is TRBJ2-5; 7 nucleotides align to TRBD1. V trimming: 5 bases; J trimming: 5 bases; junction bases outside the gene matches: 5. The CDR3 is 13 amino acids. Germline CDR1 is PRHDT and CDR2 is FYEKMQ (reference sequence). The full variable domain, with the rest looked up from reference TRBV13 and TRBJ2-5, is AAGVIQSPRHLIKEKRETATLKCYPIPRHDTVYWYQQGPGQDPQFLISFYEKMQSDKGSIPDRFSAQQFSDYHSELNMSSLELGDSALYFCASSHRGAETQYFGPGTRLLVL.

Concerning this clonotype itself: Relative to the germline gene, one junction end is altered; a read error may explain this. This chain joins TRBV5-1 and TRBJ1-1, with 9 bases lining up with TRBD1. The CDR3 has 13 amino acids. Germline loops: CDR1 SGHRS, CDR2 YFSETQ. In DNA, the CDR3 is TGCGCCAGCAGTTTGGACAGGGGAGACAAAGCTTTCTTT. The encoded protein is CASSLDRGDKAFF. The entire variable domain, with the rest obtained from reference TRBV5-1 and TRBJ1-1, is as follows: KAGVTQTPRYLIKTRGQQVTLSCSPISGHRSVSWYQQTPGQGLQFLFEYFSETQRNKGNFPGRFSGRQFSNSRSEMNVSTLELGDSALYLCASSLDRGDKAFFGQGTRLTVV.

The CDR3 sequence: CASSVGAGSNTEAFF. The CDR3 nucleotides are TGTGCCAGCAGCGTAGGTGCGGGATCGAACACTGAAGCTTTCTTT. V gene TRBV9 combines with J gene TRBJ1-1; unclear D gene. Germline V CDR1 and CDR2: SGDLS, YYNGEE. The CDR3 consists of 15 residues. The ends were cut back, 0 bases at V and 1 base at J, with 10 bases in the middle.

This clonotype was counted many times. Written as DNA, the CDR3 is TGTGCCAGCAGCCAGACCAGGGAGAGAGGCTACACCTTC. Protein product: CASSQTRERGYTF. The V gene is TRBV14, the J gene TRBJ1-2; weak D call: TRBD1 (5 bases). This CDR3 comprises 13 residues. The germline V gene encodes CDR1 SGHDN and CDR2 FVKESK. V was shortened by 3 bases and J by 8 bases, with 13 bases between the two germline ends. The complete variable domain, with remaining parts taken from reference TRBV14 and TRBJ1-2, reads EAGVTQFPSHSVIEKGQTVTLRCDPISGHDNLYWYRRVMGKEIKFLLHFVKESKQDESGMPNNRFLAERTGGTYSTLKVQPAELEDSGVYFCASSQTRERGYTFGSGTRLTVV.

V and J are TRBV12-3 or TRBV12-4 and TRBJ2-1, with 8 bases that match TRBD2. V lost 3 bases and J lost 6; bases outside the gene matches: 10. The CDR3 sequence is 16 residues long. The CDR3 nucleotides read TGTGCCAGCAGTTTTTGGGGGACTAGGGTAGCCAATGAGCAGTTCTTC. This gives the protein CASSFWGTRVANEQFF.

The V gene is TRBV12-3 or TRBV12-4, the J gene TRBJ2-7; D gene ambiguous. The CDR3 sequence is 15 residues long. V was trimmed by 1 base and J by 2 bases, leaving 12 bases between them. The CDR3 protein is CASSLGVAIPYEQYF. CDR3 DNA sequence: TGTGCCAGCAGTTTAGGGGTGGCAATACCCTACGAGCAGTACTTC.